The 24 T cell receptor beta chains reported below all come from one sample, sequenced in a study of T cell repertoires in ileal Crohn's disease. Before sorting, lamina propria lymphocytes were separated from surgical specimens by density gradient. The assay was immunoSEQ multiplex PCR, and TCRdb's table has in-frame clones only and misses some. The sample has around 5,300 clones, 88% seen once. The source material was CD4+ T cells from ileum. Source of these receptors: an adult with Crohn's disease. Some clones in this sample may be carry-over from other donors' samples.

CDR3 region: CASSQEPPGQGQLGTEAFF. The CDR3 DNA reads TGCGCCAGCAGCCAAGAGCCCCCCGGACAGGGCCAATTGGGCACTGAAGCTTTCTTT. The chain couples TRBV4-3 to TRBJ1-1, with 8 bases matching TRBD1. Germline V lookup: CDR1 LGHNA, CDR2 YSLEER. The CDR3 is 19 amino acids. V lost 0 bases, J lost 4 bases, and 16 bases stayed unmatched.

This clone appeared a few times. The V gene is TRBV5-4, the J gene TRBJ2-7, with 10 bases identical to TRBD2. CDR1 and CDR2 from the germline V gene are SGHNT and YYREEE (reference sequence). This CDR3 has 14 residues. J gave up 3 bases and V 2 bases, and 2 bases lay outside the gene matches. The CDR3 sequence is CASSLAGGNYEQYF. The CDR3 nucleotides read TGTGCCAGCAGCTTAGCGGGAGGGAACTACGAGCAGTACTTC.

This CDR3 is CSVPGVGTDTQYF. The CDR3 DNA sequence: TGCAGCGTCCCAGGGGTGGGCACAGATACGCAGTATTTT. The rearrangement uses TRBV29-1 and TRBJ2-3; D might be TRBD1 (6 bases). The CDR3 is 13 residues long. V lost 6 bases, J lost 1 base, and 11 bases lay in between. Germline values: CDR1 SQVTM, CDR2 ANQGSEA.

V and J are TRBV5-6 and TRBJ1-1; 9 positions match TRBD1. Germline CDR1 and CDR2: SGHDT and YYEEEE. Trimming removed 4 bases from V and 5 bases from J; junction bases left unmatched: 12. The CDR3 length is 16 residues. The CDR3 DNA follows: TGTGCCAGCAGCGGGGCACAGGGGGCTAAGGAGACTGAAGCTTTCTTT. Its translation: CASSGAQGAKETEAFF.

The chain links TRBV5-1 to TRBJ2-7, with TRBD2 identical over 10 bases. CDR1 is SGHRS and CDR2 is YFSETQ in the germline V gene. Germline trimming cut 7 bases from V and 1 base from J; bases unmatched to any gene: 5. There are 14 residues in the CDR3. CDR3 in amino acids: CASGPGLASYEQYF. The CDR3 region has the DNA TGCGCCAGCGGTCCGGGACTAGCGTCCTACGAGCAGTACTTC.

This clone was recorded only once. The chain joins TRBV11-1 to TRBJ2-7, with 11 bases aligning to TRBD1. Germline V lookup: CDR1 SGHAT, CDR2 FQDESV (reference sequence). This CDR3 has 17 residues. The trim removed 5 bases at V and 1 base at J, leaving 10 bases unmatched. The CDR3 protein is CASSPGTGGALSYEQYF. The DNA of the CDR3 is TGTGCCAGCAGCCCCGGGACAGGGGGTGCCCTTTCCTACGAGCAGTACTTC.

The J gene is TRBJ1-5, the V gene TRBV2; 12 bases fit TRBD1. Germline V gene lookup returns CDR1 SNHLY and CDR2 FYNNEI. The CDR3 is made up of 18 amino acids. V shed 7 bases and J 5 bases; nucleotides not matched to a gene: 15. This CDR3 is CASTRNKGQGAIYQPQHF. The CDR3 DNA is TGTGCCAGCACCAGGAACAAGGGACAGGGGGCGATCTATCAGCCCCAGCATTTT.

This rearrangement joins TRBV7-2 to TRBJ2-1; 8 bases map to TRBD2. The length of the CDR3 is 15 residues. Germline values: CDR1 SGHTA, CDR2 FQGNSA. V lost 3 bases and J lost 6; bases outside the gene matches: 7. The CDR3 region is CASSFFLAGSNEQFF. The DNA for the CDR3 is TGTGCCAGCAGCTTTTTCCTAGCGGGTAGCAATGAGCAGTTCTTC.

DNA for the CDR3: TGTGCCTGGCAGGGGGCCTCTCGGGAGCAGTACTTC. Protein sequence: CAWQGASREQYF. V gene TRBV30 combines with J gene TRBJ2-7; 8 bases are shared with TRBD1. V gave up 5 bases and J gave up 7 bases; unmatched junction bases: 7. This CDR3 is 12 amino acids long. Looked up from germline, CDR1 is GTSNPN and CDR2 is SVGIG (reference sequence). The full variable domain, its missing parts supplied by reference TRBV30 and TRBJ2-7, is SQTIHQWPATLVQPVGSPLSLECTVEGTSNPNLYWYRQAAGRGLQLLFYSVGIGQISSEVPQNLSASRPQDRQFILSSKKLLLSDSGFYLCAWQGASREQYFGPGTRLTVT.

In this sample, this clone turned up a few times. This chain links TRBV28 with TRBJ2-5; perhaps TRBD2 as D (7 bases). This CDR3 spans 14 amino acids. Germline CDR1 MDHEN, CDR2 SYDVKM. Between the trimmed V and J ends, which lost 3 bases and 4 bases, there was a span of 12 bases. DNA for the CDR3: TGTGCCAGCAGTTTGGGGGGGCGCCTAGAGACCCAGTACTTC. It specifies CASSLGGRLETQYF. Drawing the rest from reference TRBV28 and TRBJ2-5, the complete variable domain is DVKVTQSSRYLVKRTGEKVFLECVQDMDHENMFWYRQDPGLGLRLIYFSYDVKMKEKGDIPEGYSVSREKKERFSLILESASTNQTSMYLCASSLGGRLETQYFGPGTRLLVL.

In this sample, this clone turned up once. The V call is TRBV5-6, the J call TRBJ2-7; D unclear. Trimming shortened V by 6 bases and J by 3 bases, and 16 bases separated the two germline ends. The CDR3 consists of 14 residues. Per the germline V gene, CDR1 is SGHDT and CDR2 is YYEEEE. The CDR3 DNA is TGTGCCAGCACAGACTCCGGCGCGCTCTACGAGCAGTACTTC. Amino acids: CASTDSGALYEQYF.

The chain employs TRBV6-1 and TRBJ2-7; D possibly corresponds to TRBD2 (6 bases). There are 15 residues in the CDR3. V shed 1 base and J shed 2 bases, with 12 bases lying between them. Looked up from germline, CDR1 is MNHNS and CDR2 is SASEGT. Written as DNA, the CDR3 is TGTGCCAGCAGTGAAGGACTAGGACGGACCTACGAGCAGTACTTC. It encodes CASSEGLGRTYEQYF.

The chain employs TRBV27 and TRBJ1-2; D is perhaps TRBD1 (5 bases). CDR1 MNHEY and CDR2 SMNVEV come from the germline V gene (reference sequence). The CDR3 loop spans 12 amino acids. V dropped 8 bases and J dropped 8 bases, with 15 bases sitting between them. This CDR3 is CASRQGLSGYTF. The DNA of the CDR3 is TGTGCCAGCCGGCAGGGACTTAGCGGCTACACCTTC.

The gene calls are TRBV7-9 and TRBJ1-1, with D perhaps TRBD1 (5 bases). Trimming left V 1 base short and J 1 base short, with 13 bases between. This CDR3 has 16 residues. In germline, CDR1 is SEHNR, CDR2 FQNEAQ (reference sequence). The CDR3 loop reads CASSLGGGRENTEAFF. Here the CDR3 DNA reads TGTGCCAGCAGCTTAGGGGGAGGCAGGGAGAACACTGAAGCTTTCTTT.

The gene calls are TRBV10-3 and TRBJ1-2; D remains ambiguous. Per the germline V gene, CDR1 is ENHRY and CDR2 is SYGVKD. The germline V and J ends were trimmed by 2 bases and 4 bases, with 11 bases remaining between them. This CDR3 spans 14 amino acids. CDR3 sequence: CAISEEVESYGYTF. The CDR3 DNA is TGTGCCATCAGTGAGGAGGTCGAGAGCTATGGCTACACCTTC.

This sequence joins TRBV6-6 and TRBJ2-2, with TRBD2 matching over 8 bases. V was pared by 6 bases and J by 8 bases, with 14 bases of the junction left unmatched. Germline CDR1 reads MNHNY; CDR2 reads SVGAGI (reference sequence). The CDR3 is 16 residues long. The CDR3 nucleotides read TGTGCCAGCAGACAGTTAGGGCCAGCGGGAGAGGGGGAGCTGTTTTTT. It specifies CASRQLGPAGEGELFF.

This CDR3 is CAWNRDTYYGYTF. In nucleotides, the CDR3 is TGTGCCTGGAACCGGGACACATACTATGGCTACACCTTC. V is TRBV30 and J is TRBJ1-2, with D perhaps TRBD1 (6 bases). Looked up from germline, CDR1 is GTSNPN and CDR2 is SVGIG (reference sequence). V lost 4 bases and J 3 bases, leaving 12 bases between the germline ends. The CDR3 length is 13 residues.

V gene TRBV5-1 combines with J gene TRBJ2-4; weak D call: TRBD2 (5 bases). In germline, CDR1 is SGHRS, CDR2 YFSETQ. This CDR3 has 14 amino acids. Deletions cut 4 bases from V and 7 bases from J, with 15 bases between. CDR3 protein: CASSPSGIGNIQYF. In nucleotides, the CDR3 is TGCGCCAGCAGCCCCTCGGGGATAGGGAACATTCAGTACTTC.

The chain recombines TRBV15 with TRBJ1-4; unclear D gene. V lost 8 bases to trimming and J lost 8 bases, with 24 bases between them. This CDR3 is built from 16 residues. Germline V gives CDR1 LNHNV, CDR2 YYDKDF (reference sequence). The DNA for the CDR3 is TGTGCCACCTATTCCACTGTCCCTCGCTCGGGAGAAAAACTGTTTTTT. Its protein is CATYSTVPRSGEKLFF.

The V call is TRBV11-3, the J call TRBJ2-1; D is perhaps TRBD2 (6 bases). Trimming took 5 bases from V and 1 from J, leaving 6 bases between them. The CDR3 extends over 13 amino acids. Germline CDR1 SGHNT, CDR2 YENEEA. The CDR3 region has the DNA TGTGCCAGCAGCCGGGGGTCCTACAATGAGCAGTTCTTC. Translated: CASSRGSYNEQFF.

This CDR3 is CSVGLSGLGQYF. CDR3 DNA: TGCAGCGTCGGATTAAGCGGGCTTGGGCAGTACTTC. This rearrangement joins TRBV29-1 to TRBJ2-7; possible D gene TRBD2, 6 bases. The CDR3 runs 12 residues. V was cut by 6 bases and J by 9 bases, with 18 bases left in between. CDR1 and CDR2 from the germline V gene are SQVTM and ANQGSEA.

This clone was detected once. The chain joins TRBV27 to TRBJ2-6, with 7 bases identical to TRBD1. The CDR3 spans 17 residues. The V gene's germline CDR1 is MNHEY and CDR2 SMNVEV (reference sequence). The V segment lost 5 bases and the J segment 0 bases; nucleotides outside the gene matches: 7. This chain's CDR3 is CASSPQGVSSGANVLTF. In DNA, the CDR3 is TGTGCCAGCAGTCCCCAGGGGGTATCCTCTGGGGCCAACGTCCTGACTTTC.

The chain uses TRBV7-9 and TRBJ2-7; 7 nucleotides line up with TRBD1. J lost 6 bases, V lost 5 bases, and 7 bases had no gene match. Germline V gene lookup returns CDR1 SEHNR and CDR2 FQNEAQ (reference sequence). There are 13 residues in the CDR3. CDR3 amino acids: CASSRDSLLEQYF. The CDR3 region has the DNA TGTGCCAGCAGCCGGGACAGCTTGCTCGAGCAGTACTTC.

The chain carries TRBV10-3 and TRBJ2-3; D perhaps matches TRBD1 (6 bases). Germline values: CDR1 ENHRY, CDR2 SYGVKD. The CDR3 totals 14 residues. The V end lost 4 bases, the J end lost 10 bases, and 18 bases lay between the germline ends. The CDR3: CAISASDRRLAQYF. CDR3 DNA sequence: TGTGCCATCAGTGCTTCGGACAGAAGGTTGGCGCAGTATTTT.